The next 8 T cell receptor beta chains were all read from a single sample in a study of blood T cells in healthy people across ages. Alongside a J-beta primer mix, a sample-barcoded 5' primer served in a second PCR lasting about 7 to 11 cycles. Each CDR3 protein is one row after TCRdb ran MiXCR on the 5' RACE reads. This sample yields hundreds of thousands of distinct CDR3 sequences, of which roughly 26% are seen a single time; over 2.5% belongs to the top ten. The sample was also reused in another study, on T cells of mothers and their children.

Sequencing was carried out using blood. The origin of the receptors is a boy younger than 18 in good health.

Only a few counts were recorded for this clonotype. The V gene is TRBV30, the J gene TRBJ2-4; maybe TRBD2 (5 bases). The CDR3 spans 13 residues. Germline CDR1 GTSNPN, CDR2 SVGIG (reference sequence). Trimming cost V 5 bases and J 1 base, with 9 bases left between them. This chain's CDR3 is CAWGLGAKNIQYF. As DNA, the CDR3 is TGTGCCTGGGGACTCGGGGCCAAAAACATTCAGTACTTC.

This clonotype was detected a few times. The rearrangement joins TRBV7-2 to TRBJ2-7; TRBD2 agrees at 8 bases. The CDR3 consists of 13 residues. Germline V lookup: CDR1 SGHTA, CDR2 FQGNSA. With V trimmed by 5 bases and J by 2 bases, 2 bases remained unmatched. The CDR3 DNA follows: TGTGCCAGCAGCGCGCGGGGGGCCTACGAGCAGTACTTC. This sequence encodes CASSARGAYEQYF.

The table lists this clonotype with a few counts. This CDR3 is CASSRQGSNTEAFF. The CDR3 coding sequence is TGTGCCAGCAGCAGACAGGGGTCGAACACTGAAGCTTTCTTT. The V call is TRBV28, the J call TRBJ1-1, with TRBD1 identical over 8 bases. The germline CDR1 and CDR2 sequences are MDHEN and SYDVKM. V gave up 6 bases and J gave up 1 base; unmatched junction bases: 4. The CDR3 runs 14 residues.

This chain uses TRBV2 with TRBJ2-3, with unresolved D. CDR1 and CDR2 (germline): SNHLY, FYNNEI. This CDR3 is built from 10 residues. V dropped 8 bases and J dropped 3 bases, with 3 bases sitting between them. CDR3 sequence reads: CASLTDTQYF. Here the CDR3 DNA reads TGTGCCAGCTTAACAGATACGCAGTATTTT. Drawing the rest from reference TRBV2 and TRBJ2-3, the complete variable domain is EPEVTQTPSHQVTQMGQEVILRCVPISNHLYFYWYRQILGQKVEFLVSFYNNEISEKSEIFDDQFSVERPDGSNFTLKIRSTKLEDSAMYFCASLTDTQYFGPGTRLTVL.

This CDR3 is CASSQLAFAYNEQFF. The CDR3, as DNA: TGTGCCAGCAGCCAACTAGCTTTCGCCTACAATGAGCAGTTCTTC. This chain joins TRBV28 and TRBJ2-1; D is possibly TRBD2 (6 bases). V lost 6 bases and J 2 bases, leaving 14 bases between the germline ends. The length of the CDR3 is 15 residues. Germline-derived CDR1 and CDR2 are MDHEN and SYDVKM. Using reference TRBV28 and TRBJ2-1 for the parts outside the CDR3, the full variable domain is DVKVTQSSRYLVKRTGEKVFLECVQDMDHENMFWYRQDPGLGLRLIYFSYDVKMKEKGDIPEGYSVSREKKERFSLILESASTNQTSMYLCASSQLAFAYNEQFFGPGTRLTVL.

This clonotype was seen only a few times. The chain links TRBV7-9 to TRBJ2-1, with 9 bases fitting TRBD1. Germline CDR1 reads SEHNR; CDR2 reads FQNEAQ (reference sequence). With 1 base clipped from V and 5 bases from J, the junction kept 3 bases outside the gene matches. CDR3 size: 15 residues. CDR3 bases: TGTGCCAGCAGCTTAGTGACAGGGGGGAACAATGAGCAGTTCTTC. This codes for CASSLVTGGNNEQFF.

V gene TRBV2 combines with J gene TRBJ2-5, with a tentative D call TRBD1 (6 bases). Germline lookup yields CDR1 SNHLY and CDR2 FYNNEI. The CDR3 runs to 15 residues. V was clipped by 7 bases and J by 2 bases, with 17 bases between them. CDR3 in DNA: TGTGCCAGCATCCAGGGGAGTGGGCTTCAAGAGACCCAGTACTTC. Its translation is CASIQGSGLQETQYF. The full variable domain, completed using reference TRBV2 and TRBJ2-5, is EPEVTQTPSHQVTQMGQEVILRCVPISNHLYFYWYRQILGQKVEFLVSFYNNEISEKSEIFDDQFSVERPDGSNFTLKIRSTKLEDSAMYFCASIQGSGLQETQYFGPGTRLLVL.

V usage is TRBV21-1 and J usage is TRBJ1-1. TRBV21-1 is designated a pseudogene. The CDR3 is made up of 13 amino acids. This CDR3 is CASRGRGRTEAFF. In DNA form, the CDR3 reads TGTGCCAGCAGGGGTCGGGGAAGGACTGAAGCTTTCTTT.